This TCR beta chain was recorded in a study of blood T cells in healthy people across ages. Study-wide points: Both higher diversity and more naive CD4+ cells marked long-lived donors when set against aged donors.

As for this clonotype: Its antigen is not known.

The use of a sample-barcoded 5' primer and a J-beta primer mix characterized a second PCR of about 6 to 12 cycles. A single record per CDR3 protein comes from TCRdb applying MiXCR to the 5' RACE reads. The sample holds approximately 800,000 distinct CDR3 sequences; 58% are singletons and the top ten take approximately 23%. The CDR3 consists of 14 residues. Trimming removed 7 bases from V and 1 base from J, with 13 bases in between. CDR1 is SGHTA and CDR2 is FQGNSA in the germline V gene. The J gene is TRBJ2-5, the V gene TRBV7-2; D is unresolved. The sample was blood. This clonotype was sampled from a young man in good health. Here the CDR3 reads CASTISLGQETQYF. CDR3 in DNA: TGTGCCAGCACCATCTCTTTAGGCCAAGAGACCCAGTACTTC.